What follows are 26 T cell receptor beta chains derived from one specimen sequenced in a study of blood T cell repertoires in COVID-19. Clones were read by immunoSEQ multiplex PCR, and TCRdb kept only the in-frame ones, dropping some. The sample carries about 400,000 clones, approximately 88% recorded once. Material: PBMCs or T cells enriched from blood (not recorded which). These receptors were taken from a woman aged 25 to 39 with acute COVID-19.

The chain couples TRBV19 to TRBJ2-3, with 9 bases matching TRBD1. J lost 3 bases, V lost 9 bases, and 10 bases had no gene match. CDR1 is LNHDA, CDR2 SQIVND, per germline (reference sequence). The CDR3 totals 15 residues. The CDR3 nucleotides are TGTGCCAGCCGTATACAGGGGGCGGGGACAGATACGCAGTATTTT. Encoded protein: CASRIQGAGTDTQYF.

The chain uses TRBV4-1 and TRBJ2-3; perhaps TRBD1 as D (6 bases). The CDR3 totals 17 residues. The germline V gene encodes CDR1 MGHRA and CDR2 YSYEKL. Trimming left V 4 bases short and J 0 bases short, with 17 bases between. This CDR3 is CASSPRTVPTSTDTQYF. CDR3 DNA sequence: TGCGCCAGCAGCCCACGGACAGTTCCCACTAGCACAGATACGCAGTATTTT.

The chain uses TRBV7-9 and TRBJ1-3; 7 nucleotides agree with TRBD1. J lost 3 bases, V lost 5 bases, and 7 bases had no gene match. This CDR3 comprises 15 residues. Germline lookup yields CDR1 SEHNR and CDR2 FQNEAQ (reference sequence). The CDR3 loop reads CASSKTGTDGNTIYF. CDR3 DNA: TGTGCCAGCAGCAAGACAGGGACTGATGGAAACACCATATATTTT.

The rearrangement uses TRBV2 and TRBJ1-2; D unclear. Trimming removed 3 bases from V and 8 bases from J, with 13 bases in between. This CDR3 contains 13 residues. Germline V lookup: CDR1 SNHLY, CDR2 FYNNEI. This CDR3 reads CASSDGVGEGYTF. The CDR3 region has the DNA TGTGCCAGCAGTGACGGTGTGGGAGAAGGCTACACCTTC.

This clone was detected once. V gene TRBV20-1 combines with J gene TRBJ1-1, with unresolved D. CDR3 length equals 11 residues. Per germline, CDR1 DFQATT and CDR2 SNEGSKA (reference sequence). Trimming shortened V by 5 bases and J by 3 bases, and 7 bases separated the two germline ends. The CDR3: CSALQHTEAFF. CDR3 in DNA: TGCAGTGCTTTACAACACACTGAAGCTTTCTTT.

This chain joins TRBV24-1 and TRBJ2-7; no firm D call. The CDR3 is made up of 12 amino acids. Germline V gives CDR1 KGHDR, CDR2 SFDVKD. Trimming cost V 5 bases and J 9 bases, with 13 bases left between them. This chain's CDR3 is CATSGGTATQYF. DNA for the CDR3: TGTGCCACCAGTGGTGGCACAGCTACGCAGTACTTC.

The chain links TRBV2 to TRBJ2-1, with a tentative D call TRBD1 (5 bases). Germline V gene data show CDR1 as SNHLY and CDR2 as FYNNEI. Trimming removed 7 bases from V and 9 bases from J, with 13 bases in between. This CDR3 is built from 12 residues. In DNA form, the CDR3 reads TGTGCCAGCAATGCCAGGGCCAGTGAGCAGTTCTTC. Amino acids: CASNARASEQFF.

The chain recombines TRBV27 with TRBJ2-7; possibly TRBD1 for D (5 bases). Per germline, CDR1 MNHEY and CDR2 SMNVEV (reference sequence). The CDR3 totals 15 residues. V was clipped by 2 bases and J by 3 bases, with 14 bases between them. Here the CDR3 DNA reads TGTGCCAGCAGTTTAAGGTCCACAGGATTCTACGAGCAGTACTTC. Translating gives CASSLRSTGFYEQYF.

The chain joins TRBV24-1 to TRBJ2-1; D is unclear. V shed 0 bases and J shed 7 bases, with 6 bases lying between them. The germline V gene has CDR1 KGHDR and CDR2 SFDVKD. The CDR3 has 13 residues. CDR3 residues: CATSDLVANEQFF. The CDR3 nucleotides read TGTGCCACCAGTGATTTGGTAGCTAATGAGCAGTTCTTC.

The chain recombines TRBV5-4 with TRBJ2-7; TRBD1 matches at 8 bases. The germline CDR1 and CDR2 sequences are SGHNT and YYREEE (reference sequence). The CDR3 spans 15 residues. J was trimmed by 2 bases and V by 2 bases; bases with no gene match: 6. The CDR3 nucleotides are TGTGCCAGCAGCTTCCTCGGACAGGGAACCTACGAGCAGTACTTC. It translates to CASSFLGQGTYEQYF.

Here the CDR3 DNA reads TGTGCCAGCAGCCGGACTAGCGGGGCGAGCTCCTACAATGAGCAGTTCTTC. Translation: CASSRTSGASSYNEQFF. The V and J genes are TRBV6-2 or TRBV6-3 and TRBJ2-1, with 12 nucleotides matching TRBD2. Trimming took 6 bases from V and 0 from J; bases not matched to a gene: 6. CDR1 and CDR2 (germline): MNHEY, SVGEGT. This CDR3 has 17 residues.

V and J are TRBV29-1 and TRBJ1-1; TRBD1 aligns across 8 bases. The CDR3 has 12 amino acids. The V and J ends lost 7 bases and 5 bases, in that order; junction bases with no gene match: 6. Germline CDR1 is SQVTM and CDR2 is ANQGSEA. As DNA, the CDR3 is TGCAGCGGTACAGGGGGGTATACTGAAGCTTTCTTT. Its translation: CSGTGGYTEAFF.

V is TRBV6-5 and J is TRBJ2-2; possible D gene TRBD1, 6 bases. Trimming cost V 2 bases and J 0 bases, with 7 bases left between them. The germline gives CDR1 MNHEY, CDR2 SVGAGI. CDR3 length: 15 amino acids. CDR3 DNA: TGTGCCAGCAGTTACCGGACAGCGAACACCGGGGAGCTGTTTTTT. This translates into CASSYRTANTGELFF.

The chain has TRBV27 and TRBJ2-2; D might be TRBD1 (5 bases). The CDR3 sequence is 15 residues long. Trimming took off 3 bases at V and 6 bases at J, with 14 bases between the two ends. The germline V gene has CDR1 MNHEY and CDR2 SMNVEV (reference sequence). The CDR3 nucleotides read TGTGCCAGCAGTTTCGCCAGGGTTCGTGCCGGGGAGCTGTTTTTT. As protein: CASSFARVRAGELFF.

Only a few counts were recorded for this clone. The rearrangement links TRBV11-1 to TRBJ2-2; D is uncertain. Trimming removed 1 base at V and 4 bases at J, with 7 bases between. Looked up from germline, CDR1 is SGHAT and CDR2 is FQDESV (reference sequence). The CDR3 is 14 residues long. As DNA, the CDR3 is TGTGCCAGCAGCTTAGGGTATAGCACCGGGGAGCTGTTTTTT. The encoded protein is CASSLGYSTGELFF. The full variable domain, its missing parts supplied by reference TRBV11-1 and TRBJ2-2, is EAEVAQSPRYKITEKSQAVAFWCDPISGHATLYWYRQILGQGPELLVQFQDESVVDDSQLPKDRFSAERLKGVDSTLKIQPAELGDSAMYLCASSLGYSTGELFFGEGSRLTVL.

The chain is built from TRBV12-3 or TRBV12-4 and TRBJ2-7; D is uncertain. V was shortened by 1 base and J by 9 bases, with 7 bases between the two germline ends. The CDR3 consists of 11 residues. The CDR3 DNA sequence: TGTGCCAGCAGTTTAGAATCTAGGCAGTACTTC. Translating it yields CASSLESRQYF.

The rearrangement links TRBV7-2 to TRBJ2-7, with TRBD1 as a possible D gene (6 bases). Germline V gene data show CDR1 as SGHTA and CDR2 as FQGNSA. V lost 1 base and J lost 0, with 13 bases in between. The CDR3 is 16 amino acids. DNA for the CDR3: TGTGCCAGCAGCTTAGGAAGGGGGACGGGCTCCTACGAGCAGTACTTC. Translation gives CASSLGRGTGSYEQYF.

V gene TRBV29-1 combines with J gene TRBJ2-1; TRBD1 might be the D (5 bases). CDR3 length: 13 residues. V was trimmed by 4 bases and J by 8 bases, leaving 15 bases between them. CDR1 SQVTM and CDR2 ANQGSEA come from the germline V gene. The CDR3 loop reads CSVARVEEHEQFF. In DNA form, the CDR3 reads TGCAGCGTTGCCAGGGTAGAAGAACATGAGCAGTTCTTC.

This chain links TRBV9 with TRBJ2-7; 8 nucleotides line up with TRBD1. The germline V gene encodes CDR1 SGDLS and CDR2 YYNGEE. This CDR3 is 14 amino acids long. The V segment lost 3 bases and the J segment 4 bases; nucleotides outside the gene matches: 6. The CDR3 spells CASSGDRRPYEQYF. For the CDR3, the DNA is TGTGCCAGCAGCGGGGACAGGAGACCTTACGAGCAGTACTTC.

This rearrangement joins TRBV5-4 to TRBJ2-1; 8 nucleotides align to TRBD2. Germline V gene data show CDR1 as SGHNT and CDR2 as YYREEE (reference sequence). J lost 4 bases, V lost 5 bases, and 14 bases had no gene match. The CDR3 runs 17 residues. CDR3 nucleotides: TGTGCCAGCAGACAGGCGGCGGGTTCGGGGGGGTACAATGAGCAGTTCTTC. Its protein product is CASRQAAGSGGYNEQFF.

The genes are TRBV2 and TRBJ1-2; 11 bases are shared with TRBD1. Germline loops: CDR1 SNHLY, CDR2 FYNNEI. The CDR3 length is 16 residues. V trimming: 3 bases; J trimming: 2 bases; junction bases outside the gene matches: 5. For the CDR3, the DNA is TGTGCCAGCAGTGAGCAACGGGACAGGGGGAACTATGGCTACACCTTC. As protein: CASSEQRDRGNYGYTF.

This clone was recorded once. The chain couples TRBV19 to TRBJ2-4, with D tentatively TRBD2 (5 bases). The CDR3 has 17 residues. Germline CDR1 LNHDA, CDR2 SQIVND (reference sequence). Trimming removed 4 bases from V and 1 base from J, with 17 bases in between. The DNA of the CDR3 is TGTGCCAGTAGTAGCTGGACTGGGATCACGGCCAAAAACATTCAGTACTTC. Protein sequence: CASSSWTGITAKNIQYF.

The chain combines TRBV28 with TRBJ1-2; a possible D gene is TRBD1 (6 bases). The V and J ends lost 5 bases and 5 bases respectively, with 18 bases between them. In germline, CDR1 is MDHEN, CDR2 SYDVKM. This CDR3 spans 15 amino acids. The CDR3 coding sequence is TGTGCCAGCAGTCCAACCGGACAGAAAAGATATGGCTACACCTTC. It codes for CASSPTGQKRYGYTF.

This clone has just one count. The rearrangement links TRBV6-5 to TRBJ1-3; 7 bases are shared with TRBD1. Trimming cost V 2 bases and J 8 bases; bases outside gene matches: 12. This CDR3 region has 16 residues. Germline CDR1 MNHEY, CDR2 SVGAGI. DNA of the CDR3: TGTGCCAGCAGTTACCCAGGGGGAACACTAAAGGACACCATATATTTT. Protein product: CASSYPGGTLKDTIYF.

The chain carries TRBV9 and TRBJ2-3; possibly TRBD2 for D (5 bases). CDR1 and CDR2 from the germline V gene are SGDLS and YYNGEE. The CDR3 runs to 15 residues. V lost 0 bases and J lost 3, with 11 bases in between. This CDR3 is CASSVAGVRTDTQYF. The CDR3 coding sequence is TGTGCCAGCAGCGTAGCCGGGGTTAGGACAGATACGCAGTATTTT.

The genes are TRBV6-1 and TRBJ1-1; perhaps TRBD1 as D (6 bases). The CDR3 runs to 13 residues. Germline V gives CDR1 MNHNS, CDR2 SASEGT. V was clipped by 0 bases and J by 10 bases, with 12 bases between them. The CDR3 loop reads CASSEASPTGAFF. The CDR3 bases are TGTGCCAGCAGTGAAGCGTCCCCGACAGGAGCTTTCTTT.